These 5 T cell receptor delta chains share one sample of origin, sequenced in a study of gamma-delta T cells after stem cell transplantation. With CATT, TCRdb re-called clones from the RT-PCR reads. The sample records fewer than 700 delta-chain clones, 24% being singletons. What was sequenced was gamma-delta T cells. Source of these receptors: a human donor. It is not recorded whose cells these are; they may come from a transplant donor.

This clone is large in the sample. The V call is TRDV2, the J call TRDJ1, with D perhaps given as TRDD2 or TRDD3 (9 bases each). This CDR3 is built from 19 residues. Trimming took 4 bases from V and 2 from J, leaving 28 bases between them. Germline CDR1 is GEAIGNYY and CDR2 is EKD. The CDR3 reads CACDGLPTFGGGYTDKLIF. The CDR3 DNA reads TGTGCCTGTGATGGCCTTCCTACCTTTGGTGGGGGATATACCGATAAACTCATCTTT.

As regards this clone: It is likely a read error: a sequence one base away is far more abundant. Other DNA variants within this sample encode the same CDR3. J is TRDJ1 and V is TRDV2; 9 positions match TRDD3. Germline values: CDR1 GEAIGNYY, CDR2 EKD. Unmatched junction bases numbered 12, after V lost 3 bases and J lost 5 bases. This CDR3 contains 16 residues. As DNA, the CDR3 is TGTGCCTGTGACCCCTTGGGGGATAGTTCCGGAGATAAACTCATCTTT. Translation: CACDPLGDSSGDKLIF.

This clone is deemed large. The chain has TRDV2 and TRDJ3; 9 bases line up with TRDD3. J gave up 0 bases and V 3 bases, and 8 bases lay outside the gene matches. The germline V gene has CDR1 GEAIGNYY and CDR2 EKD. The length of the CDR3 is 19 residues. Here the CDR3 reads CACDGLGDRSSWDTRQMFF. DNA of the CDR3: TGTGCCTGTGACGGACTGGGGGACCGGAGCTCCTGGGACACCCGACAGATGTTTTTC.

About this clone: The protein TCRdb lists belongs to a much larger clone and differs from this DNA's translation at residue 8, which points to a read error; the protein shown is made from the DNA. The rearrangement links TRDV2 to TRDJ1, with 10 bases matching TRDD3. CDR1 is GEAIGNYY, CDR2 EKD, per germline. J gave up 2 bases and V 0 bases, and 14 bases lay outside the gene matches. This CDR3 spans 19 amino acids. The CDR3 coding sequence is TGTGCCTGTGACACCATAACCAGAGGACTGGGGGATGAAACCGATAAACTCATCTTT. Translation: CACDTITRGLGDETDKLIF.

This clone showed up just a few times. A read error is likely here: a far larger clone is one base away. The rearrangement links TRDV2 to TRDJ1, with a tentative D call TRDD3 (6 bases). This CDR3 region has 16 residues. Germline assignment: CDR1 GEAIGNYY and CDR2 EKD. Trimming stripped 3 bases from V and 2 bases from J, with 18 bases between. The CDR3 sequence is CACDRLGAGRTDKLIF. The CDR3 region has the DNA TGTGCCTGTGACCGTTTGGGGGCTGGCCGTACCGATAAACTCATCTTT.